This TCR beta chain was recovered during a study of response to subunit inactivated influenza vaccine. MiXCR, run by TCRdb on the RT-PCR reads, gives a single entry per CDR3 protein. The data show 530,000 or so distinct CDR3 sequences, about 25% seen once. This clonotype was counted many times. Deletions cut 0 bases from V and 2 bases from J, with 11 bases between. The CDR3 length is 15 residues. The germline CDR1 and CDR2 sequences are DFQATT and SNEGSKA (reference sequence). This sequence was found in a man aged 45-65 years who received an inactivated influenza vaccine. Sequencing was performed on CD4+ T cells sorted from PBMCs, taken roughly 5 days after vaccination. The rearrangement uses TRBV20-1 and TRBJ1-3; D not certain. The CDR3 region is CSARDVGSAGNTIYF. The CDR3 coding sequence is TGCAGTGCTAGAGATGTTGGGTCCGCTGGAAACACCATATATTTT.